This T cell receptor beta chain was sequenced for a study of technical replicates of blood from several donors. Only in-frame clones appear in the TCRdb table, and some are missing; sequencing was by immunoSEQ multiplex PCR. The data contain tens of thousands of clones, over 85% of them singletons. Trimming removed 0 bases from V and 9 bases from J, with 6 bases in between. CDR1 is LNHNV, CDR2 YYDKDF, per germline (reference sequence). CDR3 size: 12 residues. The V call is TRBV15, the J call TRBJ2-1, with unresolved D. Sequencing was carried out using T cells isolated from PBMCs. The receptor comes from a human donor in good health. CDR3 DNA: TGTGCCACCAGCAGAGACACCGGTGAGCAGTTCTTC. Translation: CATSRDTGEQFF. The full variable domain, rest sourced from reference TRBV15 and TRBJ2-1, is DAMVIQNPRYQVTQFGKPVTLSCSQTLNHNVMYWYQQKSSQAPKLLFHYYDKDFNNEADTPDNFQSRRPNTSFCFLDIRSPGLGDTAMYLCATSRDTGEQFFGPGTRLTVL.